The present T cell receptor beta chain was sequenced within a study of cytomegalovirus exposure and HLA in healthy donors. Study overall: Earlier sequencing of about 179 million T cells yielded 95 million to 120 million unique TCR beta sequences. Study-level results: What a later analysis reportedly showed was that an Asian-associated ancestry cluster had fewer N-insertions than the approximately 700-donor mean.

This clone showed up just a few times. Its specificity is unknown. The V gene lost 0 bases and the J gene lost 6 bases, with 20 bases spanning the gap. Looked up from germline, CDR1 is LNHNV and CDR2 is YYDKDF (reference sequence). CDR3 length: 18 residues. The PCR contained 60 Vbeta and 13 Jbeta primers. Produced via immunoSEQ multiplex PCR; TCRdb's table is partial and in-frame only. The sample yields around 100,000 clones, 79% seen once. This sequence originates from a man between 50 and 59 years old in good health and CMV-seropositive. The source material was PBMCs. This chain joins TRBV15 and TRBJ2-2; TRBD2 might be the D (6 bases). DNA of the CDR3: TGTGCCACCAGCAGAGATAAGATGGGGGGAACCAGCCCCGGGGAGCTGTTTTTT. Translating it yields CATSRDKMGGTSPGELFF.